This TCR beta chain is from a study of blood T cell repertoires in COVID-19. Study summary: Acute-phase and convalescent COVID-19 samples originated in the United States, Italy and Spain. The analysed material was cDNA or gDNA that came from T cells, B-cell-depleted T cells, or PBMCs.

Assay used: immunoSEQ multiplex PCR; TCRdb lists only in-frame clones, some missing. Of 100,000 to 150,000 clones in the sample, 88% were seen once. Germline CDR1 reads KGHSH; CDR2 reads LQKENI. This CDR3 contains 12 residues. With 3 bases clipped from V and 6 bases from J, the junction kept 0 bases outside the gene matches. The V and J genes are TRBV18 and TRBJ1-2, with 8 bases lining up with TRBD1. The clonotype comes from a man aged 45-65 years with acute or convalescent COVID-19. Material for sequencing was peripheral blood. The CDR3 DNA reads as TGTGCCAGCTCACCGGGACAGGATGGCTACACCTTC. Translating it yields CASSPGQDGYTF.